What follows are 12 T cell receptor beta chains derived from one specimen sequenced in a study of technical replicates of blood from a handful of donors. Clones were read by immunoSEQ multiplex PCR, and TCRdb kept only the in-frame ones, dropping some. The table lists around 29,000 clones, 90% to 95% of them singletons. The sample comprised PBMCs. The receptors were gathered from a human donor in good health. Some clones in this sample may be carry-over from other donors' samples.

The chain uses TRBV29-1 and TRBJ2-1, with D uncertain. V lost 8 bases to trimming and J lost 2 bases, with 13 bases between them. Germline CDR1 is SQVTM and CDR2 is ANQGSEA. The CDR3 length is 13 residues. The CDR3 sequence: CSTDQDTYNEQFF. The CDR3 coding sequence is TGCAGCACGGATCAAGACACCTACAATGAGCAGTTCTTC.

This chain links TRBV9 with TRBJ1-1; D uncertain. This CDR3 region has 16 residues. V lost 2 bases, J lost 4 bases, and 18 bases lay in between. Germline loops: CDR1 SGDLS, CDR2 YYNGEE. The CDR3 region is CASSVAGSSVGTEAFF. The CDR3, as DNA: TGTGCCAGCAGCGTCGCGGGCTCCTCCGTAGGCACTGAAGCTTTCTTT.

V is TRBV13 and J is TRBJ2-1; 16 bases map to TRBD2. Germline lookup yields CDR1 PRHDT and CDR2 FYEKMQ (reference sequence). With 2 bases clipped from V and 2 bases from J, the junction kept 6 bases outside the gene matches. The CDR3 extends over 19 amino acids. The CDR3 region has the DNA TGTGCCAGCAGCTTAAGGGCCGGGACTAGCGGGAGGGCCTACAATGAGCAGTTCTTC. The encoded protein is CASSLRAGTSGRAYNEQFF.

The V gene is TRBV5-4, the J gene TRBJ2-7; D might be TRBD2 (7 bases). Germline assignment: CDR1 SGHNT and CDR2 YYREEE (reference sequence). Trimming took 5 bases from V and 0 from J, leaving 12 bases between them. The CDR3 is made up of 14 amino acids. The CDR3 loop reads CASSLRGGSYEQYF. CDR3 sequence (DNA): TGTGCCAGCAGTCTGAGGGGGGGCTCCTACGAGCAGTACTTC. Full variable domain (outside the CDR3, taken from reference TRBV5-4 and TRBJ2-7): ETGVTQSPTHLIKTRGQQVTLRCSSQSGHNTVSWYQQALGQGPQFIFQYYREEENGRGNFPPRFSGLQFPNYSSELNVNALELDDSALYLCASSLRGGSYEQYFGPGTRLTVT.

This rearrangement joins TRBV5-4 to TRBJ2-2, with 7 bases lining up with TRBD2. CDR3 length: 15 residues. V trimming: 5 bases; J trimming: 5 bases; junction bases outside the gene matches: 9. The V gene's germline CDR1 is SGHNT and CDR2 YYREEE (reference sequence). CDR3 loop: CASSLGLVGTGELFF. The CDR3 DNA is TGTGCCAGCAGTTTAGGACTAGTGGGAACCGGGGAGCTGTTTTTT.

This chain links TRBV5-8 with TRBJ2-2; 7 bases are shared with TRBD1. Germline V gene data show CDR1 as SGHTS and CDR2 as YDEGEE. CDR3 length: 18 residues. The V and J ends lost 4 bases and 2 bases, in that order; junction bases with no gene match: 14. The DNA for the CDR3 is TGTGCCAGCAGCCACGCCGGGTGGGGACAGAGAAACACCGGGGAGCTGTTTTTT. Residues: CASSHAGWGQRNTGELFF.

This chain connects TRBV20-1 to TRBJ2-3, with D maybe TRBD2 (6 bases). Trimming took off 3 bases at V and 5 bases at J, with 6 bases between the two ends. Per germline, CDR1 DFQATT and CDR2 SNEGSKA (reference sequence). This CDR3 has 11 amino acids. CDR3 amino acids: CSARGGDTQYF. The CDR3 coding sequence is TGCAGTGCTAGGGGGGGAGATACGCAGTATTTT.

V is TRBV2 and J is TRBJ1-5, with 9 bases lining up with TRBD1. V lost 4 bases to trimming and J lost 10 bases; unmatched junction nucleotides: 11. The germline CDR1 and CDR2 sequences are SNHLY and FYNNEI. The CDR3 has 15 residues. The CDR3 protein is CASSGRGTGYNPQHF. In DNA, the CDR3 is TGTGCCAGCAGTGGGCGCGGGACAGGGTATAATCCCCAGCATTTT.

J is TRBJ2-2 and V is TRBV9, with D maybe TRBD1 (5 bases). Germline lookup yields CDR1 SGDLS and CDR2 YYNGEE. V lost 1 base, J lost 3 bases, and 13 bases lay in between. The length of the CDR3 is 16 residues. The CDR3 loop reads CASSVRGFAHTGELFF. Here the CDR3 DNA reads TGTGCCAGCAGCGTAAGGGGATTTGCCCACACCGGGGAGCTGTTTTTT.

This clone was observed a few times. The V gene is TRBV9, the J gene TRBJ2-5; 7 positions match TRBD2. The CDR3 loop spans 16 amino acids. The ends lost 3 bases at V and 0 bases at J; junction bases unmatched: 8. CDR1 is SGDLS, CDR2 YYNGEE, per germline. The CDR3 sequence: CASSAFAGGNQETQYF. The CDR3 nucleotides read TGTGCCAGCAGCGCTTTCGCCGGGGGGAACCAAGAGACCCAGTACTTC.

The V gene is TRBV7-2, the J gene TRBJ2-5, with TRBD1 matching 8 bases. The CDR3 is 14 amino acids. Germline lookup yields CDR1 SGHTA and CDR2 FQGNSA. The V segment lost 5 bases and the J segment 5 bases; nucleotides outside the gene matches: 7. The CDR3 protein is CASSRDRGVETQYF. The CDR3 DNA is TGTGCCAGCAGCCGTGACAGGGGTGTGGAGACCCAGTACTTC.

The gene calls are TRBV5-7 and TRBJ1-4; no clear D. TRBV5-7 carries the ORF label, with uncertain function. This CDR3 comprises 16 residues. Trimming shortened V by 1 base and J by 7 bases, and 17 bases separated the two germline ends. CDR3 residues: CASSLRSGGWGEKLFF. CDR3 sequence (DNA): TGTGCCAGCAGCTTGCGTTCGGGAGGGTGGGGTGAAAAACTGTTTTTT.